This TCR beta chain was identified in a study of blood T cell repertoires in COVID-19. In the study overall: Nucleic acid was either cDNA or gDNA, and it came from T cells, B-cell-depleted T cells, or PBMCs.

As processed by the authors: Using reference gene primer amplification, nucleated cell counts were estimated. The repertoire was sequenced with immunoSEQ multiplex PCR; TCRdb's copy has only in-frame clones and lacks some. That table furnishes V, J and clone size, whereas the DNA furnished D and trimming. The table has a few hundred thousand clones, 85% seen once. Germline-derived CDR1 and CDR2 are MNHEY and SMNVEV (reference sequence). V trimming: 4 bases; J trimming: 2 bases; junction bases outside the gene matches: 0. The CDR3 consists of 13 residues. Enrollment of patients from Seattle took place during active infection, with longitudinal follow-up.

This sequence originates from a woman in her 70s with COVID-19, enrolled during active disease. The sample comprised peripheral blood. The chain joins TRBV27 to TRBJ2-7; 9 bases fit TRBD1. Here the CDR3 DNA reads TGTGCCAGCAGTTACAGGGGGCCCTACGAGCAGTACTTC. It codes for CASSYRGPYEQYF.